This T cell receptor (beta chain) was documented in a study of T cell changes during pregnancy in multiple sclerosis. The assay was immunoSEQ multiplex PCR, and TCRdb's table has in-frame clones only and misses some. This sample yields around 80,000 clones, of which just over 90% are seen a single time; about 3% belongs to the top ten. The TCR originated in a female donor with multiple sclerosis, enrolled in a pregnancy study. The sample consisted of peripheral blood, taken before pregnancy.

The CDR3 DNA sequence: TGTGCCAGCAGTTACGGGCTAGCGGGTTCCTACGAGCAGTACTTC. Its protein is CASSYGLAGSYEQYF. V usage is TRBV6-5 and J usage is TRBJ2-7, with TRBD2 matching 8 bases. CDR3 size: 15 residues. Trimming removed 2 bases from V and 1 base from J; junction bases left unmatched: 4. CDR1 is MNHEY and CDR2 is SVGAGI in the germline V gene.